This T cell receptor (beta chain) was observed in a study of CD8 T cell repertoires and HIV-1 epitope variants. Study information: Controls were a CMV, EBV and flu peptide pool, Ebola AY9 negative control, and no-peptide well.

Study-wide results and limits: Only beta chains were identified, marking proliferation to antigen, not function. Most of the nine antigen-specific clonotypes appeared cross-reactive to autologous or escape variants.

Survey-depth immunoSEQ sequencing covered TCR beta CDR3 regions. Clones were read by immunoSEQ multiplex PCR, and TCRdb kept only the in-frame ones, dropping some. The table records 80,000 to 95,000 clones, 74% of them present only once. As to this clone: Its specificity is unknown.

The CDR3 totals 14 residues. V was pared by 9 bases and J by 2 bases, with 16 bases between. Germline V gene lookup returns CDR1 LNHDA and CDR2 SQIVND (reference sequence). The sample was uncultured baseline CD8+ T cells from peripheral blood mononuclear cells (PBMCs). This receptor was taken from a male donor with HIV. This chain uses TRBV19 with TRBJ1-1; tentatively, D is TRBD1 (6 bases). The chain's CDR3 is CASRLNRANTEAFF. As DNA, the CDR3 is TGTGCCAGCAGACTAAACAGGGCTAACACTGAAGCTTTCTTT.